The subject of this entry is one TCR beta chain. As yet, its antigen is unknown. This record comes from a study of persistence of HIV-infected CD4 T cells. Study-level points and caveats: The rare CMV-responding cells with HIV-1 proviruses were not separately TCR-sequenced.

V was trimmed by 6 bases and J by 3 bases, leaving 5 bases between them. The CDR3 consists of 10 residues. CDR1 and CDR2 (germline): DFQATT, SNEGSKA (reference sequence). Cells were stimulated with CMV-infected fibroblast lysates at 8.5 to 10 ug/mL. Sorted nonresponding memory CD4+ T cells were CD40L-negative, CD69-negative, CD45RO-high. The libraries were made with immunoSEQ version 4 in survey mode. Repertoires were generated with immunoSEQ multiplex PCR, while TCRdb's copy carries only in-frame clones and drops some. The sample holds 37,000 or so clones, around 80% seen once. J is TRBJ1-1 and V is TRBV20-1; D gene unclear. The sequences come from CD4+ T cells sorted from PBMCs after 18-hour stimulation, collected from a patient who received antiretroviral therapy. This receptor was identified in an adult man with HIV who was CMV-seropositive. As DNA, the CDR3 is TGCAGTGCCGAGGACACTGAAGCTTTCTTT. Protein: CSAEDTEAFF.